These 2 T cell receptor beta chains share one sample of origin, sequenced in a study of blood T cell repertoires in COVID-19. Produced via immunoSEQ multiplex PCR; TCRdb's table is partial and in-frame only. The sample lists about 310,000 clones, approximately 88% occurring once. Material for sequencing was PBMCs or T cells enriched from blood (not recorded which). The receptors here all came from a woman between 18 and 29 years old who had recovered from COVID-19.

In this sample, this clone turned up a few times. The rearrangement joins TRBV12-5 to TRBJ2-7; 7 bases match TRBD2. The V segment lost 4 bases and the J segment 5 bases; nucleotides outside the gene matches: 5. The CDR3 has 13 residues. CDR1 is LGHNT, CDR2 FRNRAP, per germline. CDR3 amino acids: CASGWPGGDEQYF. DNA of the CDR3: TGTGCTAGTGGTTGGCCTGGGGGGGACGAGCAGTACTTC.

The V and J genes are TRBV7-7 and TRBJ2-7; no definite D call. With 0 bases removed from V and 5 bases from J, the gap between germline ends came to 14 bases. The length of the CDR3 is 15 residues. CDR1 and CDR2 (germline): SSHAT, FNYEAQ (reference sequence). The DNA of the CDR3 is TGTGCCAGCAGCTTAGCTGAGTCCCCCCCGCACGAGCAGTACTTC. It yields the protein CASSLAESPPHEQYF. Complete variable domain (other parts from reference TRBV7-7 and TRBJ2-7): GAGVSQSPRYKVTKRGQDVTLRCDPISSHATLYWYQQALGQGPEFLTYFNYEAQPDKSGLPSDRFSAERPEGSISTLTIQRTEQRDSAMYRCASSLAESPPHEQYFGPGTRLTVT.